The clone carrying this T cell receptor beta chain has more than one count but fewer than ten. Its target is unknown. This record comes from a study of beta chain features in type 1 diabetes. The investigators reverse transcribed all of the isolated RNA, so they sequenced expressed TCRB transcripts. Using immunoSEQ multiplex PCR, the repertoire was profiled, and TCRdb retains in-frame clones only, with some absent. The table shows roughly 330,000 clones, with roughly 14% occurring only once. Germline CDR1 is SGHKS and CDR2 is YYEKEE (reference sequence). The CDR3 is 13 residues long. After removal of 4 bases from V and 4 bases from J, the junction contained 3 bases not matched to a gene. Points from the study as a whole: People with Type 1 diabetes carried modestly yet significantly shorter TCRB CDR3s in all four CD4+ subsets.

The sample consisted of naive CD4+ T cells from blood. The clonotype originates from a woman younger than 35 with type 1 diabetes. The chain carries TRBV5-5 and TRBJ1-2, with 8 bases fitting TRBD1. DNA for the CDR3: TGTGCCAGCAGCATTGACAGGGGCTATGGCTACACCTTC. It is translated as CASSIDRGYGYTF.